What follows describes a single T cell receptor (beta chain). The source of the sample is a study of blood T cell repertoires in COVID-19. Profiling relied on immunoSEQ multiplex PCR, and the TCRdb table lists in-frame clones only, not all of them. The sample has just over 650,000 clones; 85% to 90% are singletons. This CDR3 contains 16 residues. V shed 2 bases and J 3 bases; nucleotides not matched to a gene: 8. The germline CDR1 and CDR2 sequences are GTSNPN and SVGIG (reference sequence). This chain connects TRBV30 to TRBJ1-5, with TRBD1 matching over 9 bases. Sequencing was performed on peripheral blood. The receptor was isolated from a woman between 18 and 29 years old with acute or convalescent COVID-19. CDR3 coding DNA: TGTGCCTGGAGTTCTCGACAGGGGGAGTACAATCAGCCCCAGCATTTT. Its translation: CAWSSRQGEYNQPQHF. Together with reference TRBV30 and TRBJ1-5, the CDR3 gives the full variable domain: SQTIHQWPATLVQPVGSPLSLECTVEGTSNPNLYWYRQAAGRGLQLLFYSVGIGQISSEVPQNLSASRPQDRQFILSSKKLLLSDSGFYLCAWSSRQGEYNQPQHFGDGTRLSIL.